The 16 T cell receptor beta chains given below trace back to one sample, sequenced in a study of OX40 agonist ivuxolimab in advanced cancers. Profiled with immunoSEQ multiplex PCR; TCRdb holds only in-frame clones, not every one. The table has around 68,000 clones, about nine tenths seen once. Here the sequenced sample was CD4+ or CD8+ T cells sorted from blood, taken in a trial of the OX40 agonist ivuxolimab. These receptors were collected from an adult with an advanced solid tumor such as melanoma, head and neck, liver or kidney cancer.

The chain couples TRBV5-4 to TRBJ2-7; D not resolved. CDR1 is SGHNT, CDR2 YYREEE, per germline (reference sequence). The CDR3 sequence is 14 residues long. The V end lost 5 bases, the J end lost 0 bases, and 12 bases lay between the germline ends. CDR3 residues: CASRDPRSSYEQYF. The CDR3 nucleotides read TGTGCCAGCAGGGACCCTCGAAGCTCCTACGAGCAGTACTTC.

The chain employs TRBV28 and TRBJ1-5; possibly TRBD1 for D (5 bases). Trimming took off 7 bases at V and 3 bases at J, with 13 bases between the two ends. CDR1 and CDR2 (germline): MDHEN, SYDVKM. This CDR3 is built from 14 residues. The CDR3 region has the DNA TGTGCCAGCATCCCATGGGGGACCAATCAGCCCCAGCATTTT. This sequence encodes CASIPWGTNQPQHF.

The rearrangement joins TRBV30 to TRBJ2-3, with no clear D. V was trimmed by 2 bases and J by 7 bases, leaving 7 bases between them. The germline V gene has CDR1 GTSNPN and CDR2 SVGIG (reference sequence). The CDR3 contains 11 residues. The CDR3 coding sequence is TGTGCCTGGAGTTGGTACCATACGCAGTATTTT. It specifies CAWSWYHTQYF.

This clone was picked up one time. Here the CDR3 DNA reads TGTGCCAGCAGCGTAGCCCCCACAGATACGCAGTATTTT. Its protein product is CASSVAPTDTQYF. The chain links TRBV9 to TRBJ2-3; no firm D call. This CDR3 has 13 residues. The V and J ends lost 0 bases and 2 bases respectively, with 4 bases between them. Looked up from germline, CDR1 is SGDLS and CDR2 is YYNGEE.

The chain uses TRBV11-2 and TRBJ1-6, with a weak D call TRBD1 (6 bases). The CDR3 runs 15 residues. V was cut by 7 bases and J by 6 bases, with 16 bases left in between. Germline V CDR1 and CDR2: SGHAT, FQNNGV. The CDR3 DNA is TGTGCCAGCAACCTCGGCAGGGGATTTAATTCACCCCTCCACTTT. It codes for CASNLGRGFNSPLHF.

The genes are TRBV19 and TRBJ1-5; D remains ambiguous. The CDR3 sequence is 13 residues long. V was pared by 5 bases and J by 3 bases, with 8 bases between. Per germline, CDR1 LNHDA and CDR2 SQIVND (reference sequence). The CDR3 DNA reads TGTGCCAGTAGTTCGGATGTCAATCAGCCCCAGCATTTT. Translated: CASSSDVNQPQHF.

This rearrangement joins TRBV6-4 to TRBJ2-3; D not resolved. Between the trimmed V and J ends, which lost 2 bases and 2 bases, there was a span of 8 bases. The CDR3 runs to 14 residues. Germline V gene lookup returns CDR1 MRHNA and CDR2 SNTAGT. CDR3 DNA sequence: TGTGCCAGCAGTGACCGTGGTGTCACAGATACGCAGTATTTT. Its protein product is CASSDRGVTDTQYF.

The chain carries TRBV16 and TRBJ1-2; D is perhaps TRBD1 (6 bases). The CDR3 runs 16 residues. Germline loops: CDR1 KGHSY, CDR2 FQNENV. The V and J ends lost 0 bases and 4 bases respectively, with 15 bases between them. The CDR3 spells CASSQSSSGVGYGYTF. In nucleotides, the CDR3 is TGTGCCAGCAGCCAATCATCGTCAGGGGTGGGCTATGGCTACACCTTC.

This chain connects TRBV29-1 to TRBJ1-3; D is unclear. The germline V and J ends were trimmed by 7 bases and 0 bases, with 13 bases remaining between them. The V gene's germline CDR1 is SQVTM and CDR2 ANQGSEA. The CDR3 runs 14 residues. The CDR3 sequence is CSGLDVSSGNTIYF. The CDR3 DNA follows: TGCAGCGGGCTAGACGTGAGCTCTGGAAACACCATATATTTT.

This clone was counted a few times. This chain uses TRBV5-1 with TRBJ2-7; TRBD2 matches 8 bases. V lost 0 bases to trimming and J lost 5 bases; unmatched junction nucleotides: 7. The CDR3 extends over 15 amino acids. Germline V gene lookup returns CDR1 SGHRS and CDR2 YFSETQ. The CDR3 DNA is TGCGCCAGCAGCTTGGGTAGCGGGATTATTAACGAGCAGTACTTC. Translated, it gives CASSLGSGIINEQYF.

This clone was found a few times. This chain uses TRBV11-2 with TRBJ1-2; TRBD1 aligns across 7 bases. V dropped 4 bases and J dropped 2; count of bases not matched to a gene: 1. CDR1 and CDR2 from the germline V gene are SGHAT and FQNNGV. The length of the CDR3 is 13 residues. In nucleotides, the CDR3 is TGTGCCAGCAGCTCGGGACAGAACTATGGCTACACCTTC. Translated: CASSSGQNYGYTF.

CDR3 DNA: TGTGCCAGCACCGCCTCCGGGGGTCGTTCACCCCTCCACTTT. It codes for CASTASGGRSPLHF. The chain combines TRBV2 with TRBJ1-6; possibly TRBD1 for D (5 bases). CDR1 SNHLY and CDR2 FYNNEI come from the germline V gene. V was cut by 7 bases and J by 9 bases, with 16 bases left in between. This CDR3 region has 14 residues.

This chain connects TRBV2 to TRBJ1-5; D ambiguous. The CDR3 is 13 amino acids. Per germline, CDR1 SNHLY and CDR2 FYNNEI. V was cut by 1 base and J by 4 bases, with 5 bases left in between. CDR3 sequence reads: CASSEDWNQPQHF. The CDR3, as DNA: TGTGCCAGCAGTGAAGACTGGAATCAGCCCCAGCATTTT.

The chain is built from TRBV5-1 and TRBJ1-2, with D unclear. The CDR3 has 14 amino acids. Germline CDR1 and CDR2: SGHRS and YFSETQ. With 0 bases removed from V and 8 bases from J, the gap between germline ends came to 14 bases. The CDR3 loop is CASSLEAGPEGYTF. DNA of the CDR3: TGCGCCAGCAGCTTGGAGGCAGGCCCCGAGGGCTACACCTTC.

The V and J genes are TRBV7-2 and TRBJ2-1; no reliable D call. This CDR3 has 13 residues. V lost 3 bases and J 4 bases, leaving 7 bases between the germline ends. The V gene's germline CDR1 is SGHTA and CDR2 FQGNSA. The CDR3, as DNA: TGTGCCAGCAGCTTGGCCCGGTACAATGAGCAGTTCTTC. Amino acids: CASSLARYNEQFF.

The V and J genes are TRBV28 and TRBJ2-7, with TRBD1 as a possible D gene (6 bases). V was cut by 5 bases and J by 7 bases, with 12 bases left in between. Germline V lookup: CDR1 MDHEN, CDR2 SYDVKM. The length of the CDR3 is 12 residues. The CDR3 loop reads CASSQQGWEQYF. The CDR3 nucleotides are TGTGCCAGCAGTCAACAGGGCTGGGAGCAGTACTTC. The whole variable domain, filled in from reference TRBV28 and TRBJ2-7, reads DVKVTQSSRYLVKRTGEKVFLECVQDMDHENMFWYRQDPGLGLRLIYFSYDVKMKEKGDIPEGYSVSREKKERFSLILESASTNQTSMYLCASSQQGWEQYFGPGTRLTVT.